This TCR beta chain was profiled in a study of blood T cells in healthy people across ages. The CDR3 covers 12 residues. Germline assignment: CDR1 LGHDT and CDR2 YNNKEL (reference sequence). Deletions cut 2 bases from V and 11 bases from J, with 13 bases between. This clonotype was observed a few times. Its matching antigen is unknown. Study findings and constraints: Among T cells, TCR beta diversity per million cells dropped roughly linearly as age rose. TCR beta diversity correlated strongly with naive T cell percentage.

A second PCR, run for 7 to 11 cycles, used a sample-barcoded 5' primer plus a J-beta primer mix. Every individual sample yielded 2.5 million or more paired-end reads (each containing CDR3). TCRdb re-derived calls from the 5' RACE reads in MiXCR, one entry per CDR3 protein. In the table there are about 1.6 million distinct CDR3 sequences, around 36% of which are singletons. Each sample provided at least 5.5 micrograms of extracted total RNA. Sequencing input: blood. The receptor's source is a woman younger than 45 in good health. The V call is TRBV3-1, the J call TRBJ2-7; tentatively, D is TRBD1 (5 bases). CDR3 coding DNA: TGTGCCAGCAGCCAAAAGGGGCCAGTGGAGTACTTC. Translated: CASSQKGPVEYF.